The 25 T cell receptor beta chains below all came from one sample that was sequenced in a study of T cell repertoires in cytomegalovirus infection. TCRdb reprocessed the reads via MiXCR and lists one record per CDR3 protein. This table holds fewer than 700,000 distinct CDR3 sequences, around 24% found once. Material for sequencing was CD8+ T cells from PBMCs. The receptors were sampled from a human donor in good health (CMV status not recorded). Some clones in this sample may be carry-over from other donors' samples.

The rearrangement links TRBV20-1 to TRBJ2-2; the D call may be TRBD1 or TRBD2 (5 bases each). Germline loops: CDR1 DFQATT, CDR2 SNEGSKA (reference sequence). The CDR3 contains 15 residues. Trimming pared 6 bases from V and 1 base from J, leaving 15 bases between. The CDR3 DNA follows: TGCAGTGCGCAACCGGGACCTTTGAACACCGGGGAGCTGTTTTTT. This translates into CSAQPGPLNTGELFF.

This clonotype was observed a few times. The V call is TRBV10-2, the J call TRBJ1-5, with D unclear. V was shortened by 3 bases and J by 3 bases, with 12 bases between the two germline ends. The CDR3 totals 15 residues. Germline CDR1 WSHSY, CDR2 SAAADI. CDR3 amino acids: CASSEARLLNQPQHF. The CDR3 DNA sequence: TGCGCCAGCAGTGAAGCCCGACTGCTCAATCAGCCCCAGCATTTT.

This chain uses TRBV28 with TRBJ2-7; perhaps TRBD2 as D (6 bases). The CDR3 loop spans 14 amino acids. CDR1 is MDHEN and CDR2 is SYDVKM in the germline V gene. Deletions cut 6 bases from V and 0 bases from J, with 12 bases between. The CDR3 nucleotides read TGTGCCAGCAGGGGACTTGCCAGCTCCTACGAGCAGTACGTC. This codes for CASRGLASSYEQYV.

This clonotype was detected many times. The chain is built from TRBV28 and TRBJ1-1; no definite D call. Germline V gene sequence: CDR1 MDHEN, CDR2 SYDVKM. Trimming took off 8 bases at V and 1 base at J, with 5 bases between the two ends. This CDR3 has 11 residues. This chain's CDR3 is CASLRNTEAFF. CDR3 in DNA: TGTGCCAGCCTAAGGAACACTGAAGCTTTCTTT.

This clonotype showed up many times. The V gene is TRBV28, the J gene TRBJ2-3; maybe TRBD1 (6 bases). This CDR3 contains 14 residues. Germline CDR1 is MDHEN and CDR2 is SYDVKM. The V end lost 2 bases, the J end lost 2 bases, and 8 bases lay between the germline ends. The DNA for the CDR3 is TGTGCCAGCAGTTTAACAGGGACCACAGATACGCAGTATTTT. It codes for CASSLTGTTDTQYF.

CDR3 in amino acids: CASLGGSNTEAFF. The CDR3 DNA reads as TGTGCCAGCCTGGGGGGATCGAACACTGAAGCTTTCTTT. The rearrangement uses TRBV2 and TRBJ1-1, with D possibly TRBD1 on 5 matching bases. V was clipped by 8 bases and J by 1 base, with 11 bases between them. Per germline, CDR1 SNHLY and CDR2 FYNNEI. The CDR3 length is 13 residues.

On this clonotype itself: A much larger clone sits a single nucleotide away, making a read error possible. The V and J genes are TRBV7-6 and TRBJ2-5, with 7 bases identical to TRBD1. The germline V gene has CDR1 SGHVS and CDR2 FNYEAQ. CDR3 length equals 15 residues. Written as DNA, the CDR3 is TGTGCCAGCAGCTCCGCCGGGACAGTTCCGGAGACCCGGTACTTC. Protein sequence: CASSSAGTVPETRYF.

The chain recombines TRBV6-2 or TRBV6-3 with TRBJ2-7; no definite D call. The germline V gene has CDR1 MNHEY and CDR2 SVGEGT. The CDR3 totals 13 residues. Trimming shortened V by 1 base and J by 2 bases, and 6 bases separated the two germline ends. The CDR3, as DNA: TGTGCCAGCAGTTACTATCAGACCTACGAGCAGTACGTC. It translates to CASSYYQTYEQYV.

This clonotype was seen a few times. The chain links TRBV28 to TRBJ2-5, with 9 positions matching TRBD2. CDR3 size: 15 residues. The germline gives CDR1 MDHEN, CDR2 SYDVKM. After removal of 3 bases from V and 7 bases from J, the junction contained 9 bases not matched to a gene. The CDR3 DNA reads TGTGCCAGCAGTTTGGGGGCGGGGGGGGGCTCGACCCAGTACTTC. Protein: CASSLGAGGGSTQYF.

The CDR3 region has the DNA TGTGCCAGCAGCTTAGCGTGGGACAGGGGGTTGCAAGGGGAGCAGTTCTTC. Protein product: CASSLAWDRGLQGEQFF. The rearrangement uses TRBV7-9 and TRBJ2-1; 11 nucleotides align to TRBD1. The CDR3 loop spans 17 amino acids. Germline-derived CDR1 and CDR2 are SEHNR and FQNEAQ (reference sequence). J was trimmed by 10 bases and V by 0 bases; bases with no gene match: 11.

In this sample, this clonotype turned up a few times. The V and J genes are TRBV20-1 and TRBJ1-2; perhaps TRBD1 as D (6 bases). The CDR3 is made up of 13 amino acids. The V and J ends lost 5 bases and 5 bases respectively, with 15 bases between them. CDR1 and CDR2 (germline): DFQATT, SNEGSKA (reference sequence). CDR3 sequence: CSAQSEGEYGYTF. DNA for the CDR3: TGCAGTGCTCAGTCGGAGGGGGAGTATGGCTACACCTTC.

This clonotype was seen only a few times. The chain couples TRBV5-1 to TRBJ2-2; 7 positions match TRBD1. Unmatched junction bases numbered 4, after V lost 3 bases and J lost 2 bases. Germline CDR1 SGHRS, CDR2 YFSETQ. This CDR3 has 15 amino acids. Here the CDR3 reads CASSWDRVNTGELFF. The DNA of the CDR3 is TGCGCCAGCAGCTGGGACAGAGTTAACACCGGGGAGCTGTTTTTT.

J is TRBJ2-7 and V is TRBV28; D may be TRBD1 (6 bases). This CDR3 contains 13 residues. Germline-derived CDR1 and CDR2 are MDHEN and SYDVKM. The V end was cut by 2 bases, the J end by 3 bases, with 8 bases between. CDR3 nucleotides: TGTGCCAGCAGTTTAATAGGGGGCTACGAGCAGTACGTC. This encodes CASSLIGGYEQYV.

This clonotype was picked up one time. This rearrangement joins TRBV28 to TRBJ2-1; D gene uncertain. Trimming cost V 7 bases and J 4 bases, with 14 bases left between them. CDR1 is MDHEN, CDR2 SYDVKM, per germline. This CDR3 has 14 amino acids. The CDR3 loop reads CASILGLGYNEQFF. The CDR3 nucleotides are TGTGCCAGCATCCTTGGTTTGGGATACAATGAGCAGTTCTTC.

The V gene is TRBV29-1, the J gene TRBJ2-1; 8 nucleotides line up with TRBD2. Germline V gene sequence: CDR1 SQVTM, CDR2 ANQGSEA. This CDR3 has 11 residues. The CDR3 bases are TGCGGCGGGGGGCGGGTCAATGAGCAGTTCTTC. Translated: CGGGRVNEQFF.

The chain has TRBV13 and TRBJ2-2, with no clear D. V lost 4 bases and J 7 bases, leaving 16 bases between the germline ends. Germline V gene lookup returns CDR1 PRHDT and CDR2 FYEKMQ (reference sequence). The CDR3 extends over 15 amino acids. This CDR3 is CASSSGQRRYGELFF. The CDR3 coding sequence is TGTGCCAGCAGCTCGGGCCAACGTCGATACGGGGAGCTGTTTTTT. The full variable domain, its missing parts supplied by reference TRBV13 and TRBJ2-2, is AAGVIQSPRHLIKEKRETATLKCYPIPRHDTVYWYQQGPGQDPQFLISFYEKMQSDKGSIPDRFSAQQFSDYHSELNMSSLELGDSALYFCASSSGQRRYGELFFGEGSRLTVL.

There are a few counts of this clonotype. The V gene is TRBV2, the J gene TRBJ1-1; no reliable D call. Germline V lookup: CDR1 SNHLY, CDR2 FYNNEI. This CDR3 is 13 amino acids long. Trimming removed 2 bases from V and 5 bases from J, with 9 bases in between. CDR3 in amino acids: CASSERRETEAFF. The CDR3 region has the DNA TGTGCCAGCAGTGAAAGGAGGGAAACTGAAGCTTTCTTT.

The chain combines TRBV12-3 or TRBV12-4 with TRBJ2-2, with TRBD2 matching 14 bases. The CDR3 is 17 amino acids. The junction had 4 bases not matched to a gene; V was cut back by 3 bases and J by 4 bases. CDR3 DNA sequence: TGTGCCAGCAGTTTCTGGACTAGCGGGGGGTCCACCGGGGAGCTGTTTTTT. Its protein is CASSFWTSGGSTGELFF.

V and J are TRBV15 and TRBJ2-1; TRBD2 matches at 8 bases. The J segment lost 1 base and the V segment lost 3 bases, leaving 5 bases of the junction unmatched. This CDR3 is built from 16 residues. Germline V gives CDR1 LNHNV, CDR2 YYDKDF (reference sequence). In DNA form, the CDR3 reads TGTGCCACCAGCAGTCCGGGGGGGCTGTCCTACAATGAGCAGTTCTTC. This encodes CATSSPGGLSYNEQFF.

The chain links TRBV20-1 to TRBJ1-2, with a tentative D call TRBD1 (5 bases). Germline-derived CDR1 and CDR2 are DFQATT and SNEGSKA (reference sequence). This CDR3 spans 13 amino acids. With 0 bases removed from V and 7 bases from J, the gap between germline ends came to 12 bases. CDR3 in DNA: TGCAGTGCTAGAGATCAGATAGGGGCTGGCTACACCTTC. Translating gives CSARDQIGAGYTF.

This chain links TRBV29-1 with TRBJ1-5; 7 nucleotides align to TRBD1. V lost 6 bases and J lost 1; bases outside the gene matches: 12. CDR3 length equals 16 residues. The germline V gene encodes CDR1 SQVTM and CDR2 ANQGSEA. The CDR3 protein is CSVRGGREGSNQPQHF. In DNA, the CDR3 is TGCAGCGTCCGAGGGGGCAGGGAAGGGAGCAATCAGCCCCAGCATTTT.

This clonotype was counted a few times. V gene TRBV28 combines with J gene TRBJ1-6; 8 bases agree with TRBD1. The V segment lost 6 bases and the J segment 6 bases; nucleotides outside the gene matches: 7. The CDR3 totals 15 residues. Germline V lookup: CDR1 MDHEN, CDR2 SYDVKM. The CDR3, as DNA: TGTGCCAGCAGGACAGGGGAGGTTCGTAATTCACCCCTCCACTTT. It codes for CASRTGEVRNSPLHF.

This clonotype was found many times. The chain joins TRBV7-8 to TRBJ2-7, with D possibly being TRBD1 (5 bases). The CDR3 sequence is 14 residues long. CDR1 SGHVS and CDR2 FQNEAQ come from the germline V gene. The ends were cut back, 0 bases at V and 2 bases at J, with 8 bases in the middle. The DNA for the CDR3 is TGTGCCAGCAGCTTAGCCGGACAACCCTACGAGCAGTACGTC. Its protein is CASSLAGQPYEQYV.

This clonotype was detected many times. The chain uses TRBV7-2 and TRBJ2-1; D gene unclear. The V end was cut by 4 bases, the J end by 8 bases, with 15 bases between. Germline CDR1 reads SGHTA; CDR2 reads FQGNSA. This CDR3 region has 14 residues. The CDR3 DNA reads TGTGCCAGCAGCTATTTGGCAGTTGGGGATGAGCAGTTCTTC. It translates to CASSYLAVGDEQFF.

This rearrangement joins TRBV29-1 to TRBJ1-1, with TRBD1 matching 9 bases. The junction had 4 bases not matched to a gene; V was cut back by 6 bases and J by 14 bases. The CDR3 loop spans 9 amino acids. Germline CDR1 and CDR2: SQVTM and ANQGSEA. The CDR3 DNA follows: TGCAGCGTAGACGACAGGGGGTTCTTT. Its protein product is CSVDDRGFF.